Sequencing of this T cell receptor beta chain was carried out in a study of T cells in localized non-small cell lung cancer. The method was immunoSEQ multiplex PCR; TCRdb's version includes in-frame clones alone and lacks a portion of them. Here the sample spans roughly 9,000 clones, around 92% being singletons. Overall study results and limits: Uninvolved neighboring lung showed the greatest T cell clonality, exceeding tumor. Heterogeneity remains possible, as sequencing covered one tumor region only. Turning up in adjacent lung were a median approximately 57 of the top 100 tumor clones.

As to this clone: Its specificity is not known.

The CDR3 totals 13 residues. The germline V and J ends were trimmed by 1 base and 1 base, with 2 bases remaining between them. Germline CDR1 and CDR2: SGHDN and FVKESK. The V gene is TRBV14, the J gene TRBJ1-3; D is undetermined. This clonotype originated in a female donor over 55 with stage II squamous cell lung carcinoma. Sequences were derived from peripheral blood, sampled before any cancer treatment. In DNA form, the CDR3 reads TGTGCCAGCAGCCAAGGGTCTGGAAACACCATATATTTT. It encodes CASSQGSGNTIYF.